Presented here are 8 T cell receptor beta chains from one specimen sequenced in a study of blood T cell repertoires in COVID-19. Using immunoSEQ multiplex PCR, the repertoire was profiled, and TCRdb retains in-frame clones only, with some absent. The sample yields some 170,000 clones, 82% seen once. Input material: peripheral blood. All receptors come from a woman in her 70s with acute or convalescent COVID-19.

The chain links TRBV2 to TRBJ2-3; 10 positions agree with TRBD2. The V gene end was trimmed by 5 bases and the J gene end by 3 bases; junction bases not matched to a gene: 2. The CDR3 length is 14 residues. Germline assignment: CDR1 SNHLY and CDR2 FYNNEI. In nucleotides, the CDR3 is TGTGCCAGCAGTAGCGGGAGGGTAACAGATACGCAGTATTTT. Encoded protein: CASSSGRVTDTQYF. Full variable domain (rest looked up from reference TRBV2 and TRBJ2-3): EPEVTQTPSHQVTQMGQEVILRCVPISNHLYFYWYRQILGQKVEFLVSFYNNEISEKSEIFDDQFSVERPDGSNFTLKIRSTKLEDSAMYFCASSSGRVTDTQYFGPGTRLTVL.

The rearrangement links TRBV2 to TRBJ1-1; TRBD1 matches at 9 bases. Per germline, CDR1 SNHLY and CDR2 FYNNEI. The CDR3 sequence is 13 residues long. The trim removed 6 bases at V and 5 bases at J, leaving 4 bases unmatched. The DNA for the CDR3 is TGTGCCAGCAGGGAACAGGGGGCTACTGAAGCTTTCTTT. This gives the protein CASREQGATEAFF. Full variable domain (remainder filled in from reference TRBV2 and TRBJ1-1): EPEVTQTPSHQVTQMGQEVILRCVPISNHLYFYWYRQILGQKVEFLVSFYNNEISEKSEIFDDQFSVERPDGSNFTLKIRSTKLEDSAMYFCASREQGATEAFFGQGTRLTVV.

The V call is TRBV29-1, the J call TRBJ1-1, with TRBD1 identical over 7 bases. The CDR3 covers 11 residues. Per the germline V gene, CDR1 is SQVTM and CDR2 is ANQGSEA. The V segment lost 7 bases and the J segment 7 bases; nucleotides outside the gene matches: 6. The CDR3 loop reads CSGDRGLEAFF. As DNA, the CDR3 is TGCAGCGGCGATAGGGGGCTTGAAGCTTTCTTT.

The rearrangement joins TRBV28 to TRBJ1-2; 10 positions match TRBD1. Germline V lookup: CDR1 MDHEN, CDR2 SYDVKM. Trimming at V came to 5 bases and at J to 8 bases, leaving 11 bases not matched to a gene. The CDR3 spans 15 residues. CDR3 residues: CASSILGQGLRGYTF. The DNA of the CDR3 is TGTGCCAGCAGTATCCTGGGACAGGGGCTGAGAGGCTACACCTTC.

CDR3 bases: TGTGCCAGCATCAACAGGGACGGAAACTATGGCTACACCTTC. Translation gives CASINRDGNYGYTF. This chain joins TRBV5-4 and TRBJ1-2; D may be TRBD1 (6 bases). Germline-derived CDR1 and CDR2 are SGHNT and YYREEE (reference sequence). The CDR3 totals 14 residues. Trimming took off 6 bases at V and 2 bases at J, with 14 bases between the two ends.

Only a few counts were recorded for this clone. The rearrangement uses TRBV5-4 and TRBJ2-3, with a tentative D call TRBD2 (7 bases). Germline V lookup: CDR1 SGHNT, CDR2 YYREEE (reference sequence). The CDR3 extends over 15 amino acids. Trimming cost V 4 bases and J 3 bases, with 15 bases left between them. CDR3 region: CASSVWGGATDTQYF. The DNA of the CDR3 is TGTGCCAGCAGCGTTTGGGGGGGGGCGACAGATACGCAGTATTTT.

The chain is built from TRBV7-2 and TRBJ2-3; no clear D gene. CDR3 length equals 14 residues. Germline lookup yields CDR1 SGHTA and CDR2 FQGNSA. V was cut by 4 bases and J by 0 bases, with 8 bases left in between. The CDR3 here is CASSSLSSTDTQYF. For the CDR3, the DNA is TGTGCCAGCAGCTCCCTTAGTAGCACAGATACGCAGTATTTT. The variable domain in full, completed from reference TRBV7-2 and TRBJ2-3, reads GAGVSQSPSNKVTEKGKDVELRCDPISGHTALYWYRQSLGQGLEFLIYFQGNSAPDKSGLPSDRFSAERTGGSVSTLTIQRTQQEDSAVYLCASSSLSSTDTQYFGPGTRLTVL.

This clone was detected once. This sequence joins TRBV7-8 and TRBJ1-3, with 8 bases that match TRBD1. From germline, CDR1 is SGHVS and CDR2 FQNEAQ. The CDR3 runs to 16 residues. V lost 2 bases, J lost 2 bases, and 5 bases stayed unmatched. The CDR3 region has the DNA TGTGCCAGCAGCTTATCCACAGGGGGTACTGGAAACACCATATATTTT. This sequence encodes CASSLSTGGTGNTIYF.